This TCR beta chain was identified in a study of OX40 agonist ivuxolimab in advanced cancers. Details on this clone: Its antigen is currently unknown.

The repertoire was sequenced with immunoSEQ multiplex PCR; TCRdb's copy has only in-frame clones and lacks some. The profile covers 50,000 or so clones, with more than 75% appearing a single time and approximately 12% taken by the ten largest. Whole-study findings and limits: A proportion of nonresponders additionally exhibited low normalized T-cell clonal expansion.

V trimming: 5 bases; J trimming: 3 bases; junction bases outside the gene matches: 11. Germline assignment: CDR1 LGHNA and CDR2 YSLEER. The CDR3 is 17 amino acids. This chain links TRBV4-3 with TRBJ2-3, with 10 bases aligning to TRBD2. This TCR derives from an adult with an advanced solid tumor such as melanoma, head and neck, liver or kidney cancer. The sample consisted of CD4+ or CD8+ T cells sorted from blood, taken in a trial of the OX40 agonist ivuxolimab. CDR3 in amino acids: CASSYTLAGPITDTQYF. CDR3 bases: TGCGCCAGCAGCTACACACTAGCGGGGCCCATAACAGATACGCAGTATTTT.